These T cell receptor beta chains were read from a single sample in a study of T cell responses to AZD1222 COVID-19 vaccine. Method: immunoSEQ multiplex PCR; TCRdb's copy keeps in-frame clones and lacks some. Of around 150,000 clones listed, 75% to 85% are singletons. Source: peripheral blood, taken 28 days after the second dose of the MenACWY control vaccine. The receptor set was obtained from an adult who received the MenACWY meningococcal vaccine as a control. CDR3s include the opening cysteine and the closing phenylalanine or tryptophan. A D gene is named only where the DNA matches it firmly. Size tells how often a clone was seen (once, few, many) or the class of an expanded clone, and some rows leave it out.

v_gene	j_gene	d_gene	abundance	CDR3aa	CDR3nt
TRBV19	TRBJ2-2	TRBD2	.	CASTPLAGGIIGELFF	TGTGCCAGTACCCCACTAGCGGGGGGGATCATCGGGGAGCTGTTTTTT
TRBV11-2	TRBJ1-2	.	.	CASSTLDRINYGYTF	TGTGCCAGCAGCACCCTGGACAGAATTAACTATGGCTACACCTTC
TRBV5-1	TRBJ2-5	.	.	CASSLYGSQETQYF	TGCGCCAGCAGCTTGTATGGATCACAAGAGACCCAGTACTTC
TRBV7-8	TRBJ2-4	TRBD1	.	CASSLTGGAKNIQYF	TGTGCCAGCAGTTTAACAGGGGGCGCCAAAAACATTCAGTACTTC
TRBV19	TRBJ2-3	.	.	CASSIQSSGWGDTQYF	TGTGCCAGTAGTATCCAGTCCAGCGGCTGGGGAGATACGCAGTATTTT
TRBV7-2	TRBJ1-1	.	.	CASSTGRNTEAFF	TGTGCCAGCAGCACTGGACGGAACACTGAAGCTTTCTTT
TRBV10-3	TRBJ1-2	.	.	CAISAAFEGQNYGYTF	TGTGCCATCAGTGCCGCCTTCGAGGGGCAGAACTATGGCTACACCTTC
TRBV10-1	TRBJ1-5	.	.	CASSDLPGVGQPQHF	TGCGCCAGCAGTGACTTGCCGGGGGTCGGTCAGCCCCAGCATTTT
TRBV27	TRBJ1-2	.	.	CASSFGLKGPSREANYGYTF	TGTGCCAGCAGTTTCGGCCTAAAGGGGCCCAGCCGAGAAGCTAACTATGGCTACACCTTC
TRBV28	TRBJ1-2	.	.	CASSLEPLRNYGYTF	TGTGCCAGCAGTTTGGAGCCCTTAAGGAACTATGGCTACACCTTC
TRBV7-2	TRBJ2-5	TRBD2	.	CASSLQGTSEETQYF	TGTGCCAGCAGCTTGCAAGGGACTAGCGAGGAGACCCAGTACTTC
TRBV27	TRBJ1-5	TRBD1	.	CASRFGQGNQPQHF	TGTGCCAGCAGATTCGGACAGGGCAATCAGCCCCAGCATTTT
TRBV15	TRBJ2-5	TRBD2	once	CATTGTRAGGETQYF	TGTGCCACCACAGGGACTAGGGCCGGCGGGGAGACCCAGTACTTC
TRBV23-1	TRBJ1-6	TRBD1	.	CASSQFRDRASPLHF	TGCGCCAGCAGTCAATTCCGGGACAGGGCCTCACCCCTCCACTTT
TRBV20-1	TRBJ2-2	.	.	CSASGGRALRGNTGELFF	TGCAGTGCTAGTGGGGGCAGGGCCCTCAGAGGGAACACCGGGGAGCTGTTTTTT
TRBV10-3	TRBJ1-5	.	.	CAISTDRSLNQPQHF	TGTGCCATCAGTACCGACAGGTCTCTCAATCAGCCCCAGCATTTT
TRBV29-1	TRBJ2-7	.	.	CSAGENEQYF	TGCAGCGCCGGTGAGAACGAGCAGTACTTC
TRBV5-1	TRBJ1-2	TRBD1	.	CASSPGQGRSGYTF	TGCGCCAGCAGCCCTGGACAGGGCAGGAGTGGCTACACCTTC
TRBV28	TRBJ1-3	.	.	CASKFGSSGNTIYF	TGTGCCAGCAAGTTCGGAAGCTCTGGAAACACCATATATTTT
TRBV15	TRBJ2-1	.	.	CATSSGADNEQFF	TGTGCCACCAGCAGTGGGGCAGACAATGAGCAGTTCTTC
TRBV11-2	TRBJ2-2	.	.	CASSPQLAGELFF	TGTGCCAGCAGCCCTCAGCTAGCCGGGGAGCTGTTTTTT
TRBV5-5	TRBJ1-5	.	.	CASSLVGGAPSNQPQHF	TGTGCCAGCAGCTTGGTAGGCGGGGCTCCTAGCAATCAGCCCCAGCATTTT
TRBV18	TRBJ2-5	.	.	CASSMYVSQETQYF	TGTGCCAGCTCAATGTACGTGTCCCAAGAGACCCAGTACTTC
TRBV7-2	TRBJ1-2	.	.	CASSLASWGGGYTF	TGTGCCAGCAGCTTAGCCTCCTGGGGTGGGGGCTACACCTTC
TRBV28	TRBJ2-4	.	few	CASSLTGRGLNIQYF	TGTGCCAGCAGTTTAACGGGGAGGGGGCTAAACATTCAGTACTTC
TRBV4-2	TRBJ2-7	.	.	CASSQGEEGVWEQYF	TGTGCCAGCAGCCAAGGAGAAGAGGGGGTGTGGGAGCAGTACTTC